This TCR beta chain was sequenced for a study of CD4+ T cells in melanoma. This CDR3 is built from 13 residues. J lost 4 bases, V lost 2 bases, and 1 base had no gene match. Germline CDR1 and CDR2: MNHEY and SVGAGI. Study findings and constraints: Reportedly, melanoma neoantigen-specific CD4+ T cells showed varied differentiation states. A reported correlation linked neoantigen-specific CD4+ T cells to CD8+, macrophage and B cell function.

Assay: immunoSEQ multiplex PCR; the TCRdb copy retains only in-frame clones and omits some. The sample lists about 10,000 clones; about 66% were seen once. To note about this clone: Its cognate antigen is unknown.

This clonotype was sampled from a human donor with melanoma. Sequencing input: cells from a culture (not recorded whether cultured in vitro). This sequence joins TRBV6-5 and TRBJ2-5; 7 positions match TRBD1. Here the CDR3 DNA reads TGTGCCAGCAGTTACCCAGGGGGAGAGACCCAGTACTTC. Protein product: CASSYPGGETQYF.